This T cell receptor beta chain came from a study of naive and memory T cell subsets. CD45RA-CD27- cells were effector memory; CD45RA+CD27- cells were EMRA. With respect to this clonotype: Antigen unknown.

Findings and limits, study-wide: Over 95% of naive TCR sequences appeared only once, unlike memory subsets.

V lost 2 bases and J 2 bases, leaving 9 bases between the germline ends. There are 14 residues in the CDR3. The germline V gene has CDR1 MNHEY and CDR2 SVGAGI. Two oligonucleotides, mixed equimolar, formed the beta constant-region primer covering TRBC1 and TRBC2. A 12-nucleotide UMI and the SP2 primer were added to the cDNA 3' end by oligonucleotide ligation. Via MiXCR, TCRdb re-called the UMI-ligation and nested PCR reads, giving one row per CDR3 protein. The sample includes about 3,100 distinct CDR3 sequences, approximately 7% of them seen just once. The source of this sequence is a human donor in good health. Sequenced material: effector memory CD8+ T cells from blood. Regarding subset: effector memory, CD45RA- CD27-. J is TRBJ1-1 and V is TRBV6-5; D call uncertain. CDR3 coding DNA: TGTGCCAGCAGTTACGTCGGAACCAACACTGAAGCTTTCTTT. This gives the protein CASSYVGTNTEAFF.